The rows below give T cell receptor beta chains drawn from one sample of a study of T-cell memory formation after mild COVID-19. TCRdb re-analysed the 5' RACE reads in MiXCR, keeping a single row per CDR3 protein. The data show around 250,000 distinct CDR3 sequences, around 15% seen once. The sequenced sample was PBMCs or a T cell subset sorted from them (not recorded which). The receptors come from a man between 18 and 35 years old who had mild COVID-19 (a few samples of this study predate the infection). Cell type and time point are not known. Each CDR3 is given with its conserved first and last residue. A D gene is named only where the DNA matches it firmly. A clone size is listed for some rows: how often the clone was seen (once, few, many), or a class if it is expanded.

j_call d_call cdr3_length v_call clone_size cdr3_nt cdr3_aa
TRBJ1-1 TRBD1 14 TRBV6-1 . TGTGCCAGCAGGGGACAGACACCAAGCACTGAAGCTTTCTTT CASRGQTPSTEAFF
TRBJ2-5 TRBD2 15 TRBV5-1 few TGCGCCAGCAGCTTGGTTTTAGCGGGGGAAGAGACCCAGTACTTC CASSLVLAGEETQYF
TRBJ1-2 . 17 TRBV7-2 . TGTGCCAGCAGCCTTTCTTCAGGACGCCCCGGGGACTATGGCTACACCTTC CASSLSSGRPGDYGYTF
TRBJ2-3 TRBD2 16 TRBV7-8 . TGTGCCAGCAGCTCCGGGACTAGCGGGGCGGGGGATACGCAGTATTTT CASSSGTSGAGDTQYF
TRBJ1-2 . 15 TRBV2 . TGTGCCAGCAGTGAAGCGCAGGCGAGTTACCTAGGCTACACCTTC CASSEAQASYLGYTF
TRBJ2-4 . 17 TRBV15 . TGTGCCACCTCACACGGGGGGCACCTTGGAGGCAAAAACATTCAGTACTTC CATSHGGHLGGKNIQYF
TRBJ2-5 . 11 TRBV27 . TGTGCCAGCCCCCCCGAAGAGACCCAGTACTTC CASPPEETQYF
TRBJ2-1 TRBD1 15 TRBV7-6 . TGTGCCAGCAGCCCCGGGACAGGGATCCTCAATGAGCAGTTCTTC CASSPGTGILNEQFF
TRBJ2-2 TRBD1 15 TRBV15 . TGTGCCACCAGCAGACTCGGACAGGCCACCGGGGAGCTGTTTTTT CATSRLGQATGELFF
TRBJ2-7 . 13 TRBV12-5 few TGTGCTAGTGGTTTGGTAGGAAGACAGGCCCAGTACTTC CASGLVGRQAQYF